Each of the 27 T cell receptor beta chains below was sequenced from the same sample in a study of Tregs in tolerant kidney transplant recipients. Libraries were prepared by immunoSEQ multiplex PCR; TCRdb keeps only in-frame clonotypes and omits some of them. The table lists tens of thousands of clones, roughly 89% of them singletons. Source: CD4+ T cells from blood, taken before the transplant. The receptors were gathered from a human donor who received a combined kidney and bone marrow transplant.

The chain has TRBV5-1 and TRBJ2-7, with 7 bases aligning to TRBD2. Germline CDR1 and CDR2: SGHRS and YFSETQ. The CDR3 extends over 14 amino acids. Trimming took 6 bases from V and 4 from J; bases not matched to a gene: 10. The CDR3 is CASKMGREGYEQYF. The CDR3 nucleotides are TGCGCCAGCAAAATGGGGAGGGAGGGTTACGAGCAGTACTTC. Drawing the rest from reference TRBV5-1 and TRBJ2-7, the complete variable domain is KAGVTQTPRYLIKTRGQQVTLSCSPISGHRSVSWYQQTPGQGLQFLFEYFSETQRNKGNFPGRFSGRQFSNSRSEMNVSTLELGDSALYLCASKMGREGYEQYFGPGTRLTVT.

The CDR3 reads CASTTDYTEAFF. CDR3 sequence (DNA): TGTGCCAGCACTACGGACTACACTGAAGCTTTCTTT. The chain employs TRBV2 and TRBJ1-1, with D unclear. Between the trimmed V and J ends, which lost 7 bases and 3 bases, there was a span of 9 bases. The CDR3 extends over 12 amino acids. In germline, CDR1 is SNHLY, CDR2 FYNNEI.

This sequence joins TRBV10-3 and TRBJ1-5, with D perhaps matching TRBD1 (5 bases). Germline CDR1 is ENHRY and CDR2 is SYGVKD. The V and J ends lost 3 bases and 3 bases respectively, with 9 bases between them. This CDR3 spans 14 amino acids. Written as DNA, the CDR3 is TGTGCCATCAGTGAAGGGGTAAACAATCAGCCCCAGCATTTT. Translation: CAISEGVNNQPQHF.

Written as DNA, the CDR3 is TGTGCCAGCTCACCGGAGACAGGGCTACAAGAGACCCAGTACTTC. Protein product: CASSPETGLQETQYF. The chain is built from TRBV18 and TRBJ2-5, with TRBD1 matching over 7 bases. Trimming removed 3 bases from V and 2 bases from J; junction bases left unmatched: 6. The CDR3 covers 15 residues. Looked up from germline, CDR1 is KGHSH and CDR2 is LQKENI.

This clone was seen just once. The J gene is TRBJ2-3, the V gene TRBV25-1; 8 nucleotides line up with TRBD2. The germline V gene has CDR1 MGHDK and CDR2 SYGVNS. The CDR3 is made up of 16 amino acids. J gave up 4 bases and V 0 bases, and 6 bases lay outside the gene matches. The CDR3 protein is CASSEYGLARADTQYF. DNA of the CDR3: TGTGCCAGCAGTGAATATGGACTAGCTAGGGCAGATACGCAGTATTTT.

The V and J genes are TRBV2 and TRBJ1-3; 9 bases line up with TRBD1. V trimming: 2 bases; J trimming: 4 bases; junction bases outside the gene matches: 3. The germline CDR1 and CDR2 sequences are SNHLY and FYNNEI. The CDR3 covers 15 residues. The CDR3 bases are TGTGCCAGCAGTGAACCGGGGACAGGGGGAAACACCATATATTTT. Encoded protein: CASSEPGTGGNTIYF.

This clone turned up a few times. Other DNA variants within this sample encode the same CDR3. This chain connects TRBV30 to TRBJ1-5; D gene uncertain. This CDR3 spans 13 amino acids. V shed 1 base and J shed 1 base, with 5 bases lying between them. Germline V gene sequence: CDR1 GTSNPN, CDR2 SVGIG (reference sequence). The CDR3 loop is CAWSDGSNQPQHF. DNA for the CDR3: TGTGCCTGGAGTGATGGCAGCAATCAGCCCCAGCATTTT.

This sequence joins TRBV28 and TRBJ2-3; tentatively, D is TRBD1 (5 bases). The V end was cut by 6 bases, the J end by 6 bases, with 16 bases between. The CDR3 has 14 amino acids. Per germline, CDR1 MDHEN and CDR2 SYDVKM. CDR3 sequence: CASRRQLPLDTQYF. CDR3 sequence (DNA): TGTGCCAGCAGGCGACAGCTCCCTCTTGATACGCAGTATTTT.

The chain employs TRBV27 and TRBJ1-1; 9 bases are a match to TRBD1. V shed 5 bases and J 3 bases; nucleotides not matched to a gene: 4. The germline gives CDR1 MNHEY, CDR2 SMNVEV (reference sequence). The CDR3 runs 14 residues. The DNA for the CDR3 is TGTGCCAGCAGTAGATGGACAGGGGACACTGAAGCTTTCTTT. It yields the protein CASSRWTGDTEAFF.

The chain has TRBV10-3 and TRBJ2-7; D ambiguous. Trimming stripped 0 bases from V and 2 bases from J, with 5 bases between. CDR3 length: 13 residues. Germline V gene data show CDR1 as ENHRY and CDR2 as SYGVKD. The CDR3 DNA reads as TGTGCCATCAGTGAGTCAACAGCCTACGAGCAGTACTTC. Translating gives CAISESTAYEQYF.

Comment on this clone: The same CDR3 can be traced to other DNA sequences in this sample. The rearrangement joins TRBV29-1 to TRBJ2-1, with D possibly being TRBD2 (6 bases). Germline CDR1 and CDR2: SQVTM and ANQGSEA. Trimming stripped 1 base from V and 7 bases from J, with 11 bases between. The CDR3 covers 13 residues. CDR3: CSVEAGVGNEQFF. The CDR3 bases are TGCAGCGTTGAAGCGGGAGTGGGGAATGAGCAGTTCTTC.

The V and J genes are TRBV27 and TRBJ2-7, with 7 bases identical to TRBD1. Trimming cost V 2 bases and J 0 bases; bases outside gene matches: 7. This CDR3 spans 16 amino acids. Germline CDR1 MNHEY, CDR2 SMNVEV (reference sequence). DNA of the CDR3: TGTGCCAGCAGTTTACCCGACAGGGAAAGCTCCTACGAGCAGTACTTC. This codes for CASSLPDRESSYEQYF.

The chain links TRBV27 to TRBJ2-3, with 12 bases that match TRBD2. Germline V CDR1 and CDR2: MNHEY, SMNVEV (reference sequence). The CDR3 has 16 residues. With 3 bases clipped from V and 5 bases from J, the junction kept 6 bases outside the gene matches. CDR3 DNA: TGTGCCAGCAGTTTGGGACTAGCGGGTAACGGAGATACGCAGTATTTT. Translated: CASSLGLAGNGDTQYF.

This chain uses TRBV18 with TRBJ2-7; possible D gene TRBD2, 5 bases. The V and J ends lost 3 bases and 3 bases respectively, with 21 bases between them. The CDR3 contains 17 residues. CDR1 is KGHSH and CDR2 is LQKENI in the germline V gene. The CDR3 bases are TGTGCCAGCTCACCCAAAGGAGCAGGAGGTCTTAGCTACGAGCAGTACTTC. Protein product: CASSPKGAGGLSYEQYF.

The chain combines TRBV29-1 with TRBJ2-7, with 11 bases that match TRBD1. The CDR3 runs to 14 residues. V was clipped by 7 bases and J by 8 bases; unmatched bases: 13. Germline V gives CDR1 SQVTM, CDR2 ANQGSEA. CDR3 protein: CSAGDRGSIDKQYF. The CDR3 coding sequence is TGCAGCGCCGGGGACAGGGGGTCGATCGATAAGCAGTACTTC.

The V and J genes are TRBV7-8 and TRBJ1-4; 9 nucleotides line up with TRBD1. CDR3 length: 14 amino acids. CDR1 is SGHVS, CDR2 FQNEAQ, per germline. The trim removed 3 bases at V and 5 bases at J, leaving 1 base unmatched. The CDR3 DNA sequence: TGTGCCAGCAGCTTTGGGACAGGGAATGAAAAACTGTTTTTT. It translates to CASSFGTGNEKLFF.

The rearrangement uses TRBV28 and TRBJ2-7; D may be TRBD2 (5 bases). V lost 4 bases and J lost 4, with 5 bases in between. The CDR3 covers 11 residues. Germline V gives CDR1 MDHEN, CDR2 SYDVKM. The CDR3 DNA follows: TGTGCCAGCAGTTCGGGGTACGAGCAGTACTTC. It yields the protein CASSSGYEQYF.

V usage is TRBV7-8 and J usage is TRBJ1-4; D possibly corresponds to TRBD1 (5 bases). With 4 bases removed from V and 11 bases from J, the gap between germline ends came to 17 bases. CDR3 length equals 14 residues. CDR1 is SGHVS and CDR2 is FQNEAQ in the germline V gene. The DNA of the CDR3 is TGTGCCAGCAGCTCTCCCGTTTGGGCAGGGAAACTGTTTTTT. This codes for CASSSPVWAGKLFF.

This chain connects TRBV18 to TRBJ1-1; TRBD1 might be the D (5 bases). Trimming pared 5 bases from V and 11 bases from J, leaving 9 bases between. The CDR3 length is 10 residues. CDR1 and CDR2 from the germline V gene are KGHSH and LQKENI. The CDR3 sequence is CASSRGFAFF. Written as DNA, the CDR3 is TGTGCCAGCTCAAGGGGCTTCGCTTTCTTT.

The rearrangement links TRBV5-1 to TRBJ2-3; D perhaps matches TRBD2 (6 bases). The length of the CDR3 is 12 residues. V lost 6 bases to trimming and J lost 4 bases, with 9 bases between them. Looked up from germline, CDR1 is SGHRS and CDR2 is YFSETQ. The CDR3 DNA follows: TGCGCCAGCATGGAGGGCGCAGATACGCAGTATTTT. It translates to CASMEGADTQYF.

The chain has TRBV28 and TRBJ2-2; 11 bases are shared with TRBD2. The CDR3 has 16 amino acids. Germline CDR1 and CDR2: MDHEN and SYDVKM. V shed 6 bases, J shed 2 bases, and the junction held 5 bases outside the gene matches. The CDR3: CASSSRLAGNTGELFF. The DNA of the CDR3 is TGTGCCAGCAGCTCGCGACTAGCGGGAAACACCGGGGAGCTGTTTTTT.

The chain employs TRBV28 and TRBJ2-1; a possible D gene is TRBD1 (6 bases). This CDR3 has 16 amino acids. V lost 6 bases to trimming and J lost 2 bases, with 17 bases between them. Per germline, CDR1 MDHEN and CDR2 SYDVKM. The DNA for the CDR3 is TGTGCCAGCAGCAGGGGTGGGGGCAAAGCCTACAATGAGCAGTTCTTC. Its translation is CASSRGGGKAYNEQFF.

This clone came up once. The V gene is TRBV5-1, the J gene TRBJ2-7; D ambiguous. From germline, CDR1 is SGHRS and CDR2 YFSETQ. The CDR3 loop spans 14 amino acids. The ends were cut back, 5 bases at V and 2 bases at J, with 14 bases in the middle. CDR3 residues: CASRQLTNTYEQYF. CDR3 DNA: TGCGCCAGCAGGCAATTAACAAATACCTACGAGCAGTACTTC.

A word on this clone: Distinct nucleotide sequences in the sample also encode this CDR3. The chain couples TRBV6-6 to TRBJ2-5; 8 nucleotides line up with TRBD1. Germline trimming cut 6 bases from V and 4 bases from J; bases unmatched to any gene: 4. Germline CDR1 is MNHNY and CDR2 is SVGAGI (reference sequence). This CDR3 is built from 13 residues. DNA for the CDR3: TGTGCCAGCAGATTAACAGGGGGAGAGACCCAGTACTTC. This gives the protein CASRLTGGETQYF.

The chain recombines TRBV28 with TRBJ1-2; 12 bases match TRBD1. In germline, CDR1 is MDHEN, CDR2 SYDVKM. V lost 11 bases, J lost 4 bases, and 11 bases stayed unmatched. The CDR3 is 15 amino acids. The DNA of the CDR3 is TGTGCCTCAGGGACAGGGGGCGGGTGGGGCTATGGCTACACCTTC. As protein: CASGTGGGWGYGYTF.

The chain has TRBV23-1 and TRBJ2-4, with no clear D. TRBV23-1 is filed as an ORF, its function uncertain. The CDR3 spans 17 residues. The V gene lost 2 bases and the J gene lost 0 bases, with 14 bases spanning the gap. CDR3 sequence (DNA): TGCGCCAGCAGTCAAGATACAGAGAACCTAGCCAAAAACATTCAGTACTTC. It yields the protein CASSQDTENLAKNIQYF.

This sequence joins TRBV28 and TRBJ2-7, with D unclear. This CDR3 has 13 residues. Germline assignment: CDR1 MDHEN and CDR2 SYDVKM. Deletions cut 2 bases from V and 3 bases from J, with 8 bases between. The CDR3 sequence: CASSLNRYYEQYF. The CDR3 DNA sequence: TGTGCCAGCAGTTTAAACAGATACTACGAGCAGTACTTC. Full variable domain (outside the CDR3, taken from reference TRBV28 and TRBJ2-7): DVKVTQSSRYLVKRTGEKVFLECVQDMDHENMFWYRQDPGLGLRLIYFSYDVKMKEKGDIPEGYSVSREKKERFSLILESASTNQTSMYLCASSLNRYYEQYFGPGTRLTVT.